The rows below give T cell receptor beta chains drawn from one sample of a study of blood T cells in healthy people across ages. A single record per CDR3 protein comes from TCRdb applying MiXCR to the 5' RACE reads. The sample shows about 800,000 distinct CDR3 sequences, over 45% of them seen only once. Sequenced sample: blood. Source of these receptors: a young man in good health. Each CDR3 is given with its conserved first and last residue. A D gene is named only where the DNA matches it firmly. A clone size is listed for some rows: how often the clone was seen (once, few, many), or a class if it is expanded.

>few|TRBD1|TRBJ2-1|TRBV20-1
CSARQKQGFYNEQFF
TGCAGTGCTAGACAAAAACAGGGGTTTTACAATGAGCAGTTCTTC
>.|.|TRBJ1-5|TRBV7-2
CASKISGGNQPQHF
TGTGCCAGCAAAATTAGTGGGGGTAATCAGCCCCAGCATTTT
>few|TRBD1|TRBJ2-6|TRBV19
CASSTRQGGYGISGANVLTF
TGTGCCAGTAGTACCCGACAGGGGGGATATGGAATCTCTGGGGCCAACGTCCTGACTTTC
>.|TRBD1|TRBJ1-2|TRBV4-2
CASSQDEITGGGYTF
TGTGCCAGCAGCCAAGACGAAATCACAGGGGGCGGCTACACCTTC
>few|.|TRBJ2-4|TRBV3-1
CASSQTAKNIQYF
TGTGCCAGCAGCCAAACCGCCAAAAACATTCAGTACTTC
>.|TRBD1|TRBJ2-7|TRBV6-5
CASSYFTGTGGYEQYF
TGTGCCAGCAGTTACTTTACCGGGACAGGAGGCTACGAGCAGTACTTC
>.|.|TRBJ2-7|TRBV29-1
CSVTRPGHSYEQYF
TGCAGCGTGACTAGACCAGGACACTCCTACGAGCAGTACTTC
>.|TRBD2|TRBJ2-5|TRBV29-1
CSVTTSGGAFETQYF
TGCAGCGTTACGACTAGCGGGGGGGCCTTTGAGACCCAGTACTTC
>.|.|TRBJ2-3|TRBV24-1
CATSLRGTDTQYF
TGTGCCACCAGCTTAAGGGGCACAGATACGCAGTATTTT
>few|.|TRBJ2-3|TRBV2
CASTLLRADTQYF
TGTGCCAGCACCCTCTTGAGGGCAGATACGCAGTATTTT
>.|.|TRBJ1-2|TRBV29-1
CSVAANYGYTF
TGCAGCGTTGCAGCAAATTATGGCTACACCTTC
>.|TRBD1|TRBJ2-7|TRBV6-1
CASSGRSGQGNIDNEQYF
TGTGCCAGCAGTGGCCGTTCGGGACAGGGAAATATAGACAATGAGCAGTACTTC
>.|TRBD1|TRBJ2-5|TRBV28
CASSSTGAAQETQYF
TGTGCCAGCAGCTCCACAGGGGCGGCCCAAGAGACCCAGTACTTC
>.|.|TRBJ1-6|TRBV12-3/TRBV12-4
CASSLRSGVTYNSPLHF
TGTGCCAGCAGTCTTCGCTCAGGGGTAACCTATAATTCACCCCTCCACTTT
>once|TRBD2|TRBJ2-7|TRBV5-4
CASSLPPGGSVSEQYF
TGTGCCAGCAGCTTGCCACCCGGCGGGAGCGTGTCCGAGCAGTACTTC
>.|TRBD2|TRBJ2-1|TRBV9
CASSGSSGRVDEQFF
TGTGCCAGCAGCGGCTCTAGCGGGAGAGTGGATGAGCAGTTCTTC
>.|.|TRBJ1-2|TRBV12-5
CASGLSAKIYGYTF
TGTGCTAGTGGTTTGTCAGCGAAAATTTATGGCTACACCTTC
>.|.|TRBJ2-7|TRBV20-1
CSARDPGGLTYEQYF
TGCAGTGCTAGAGATCCAGGTGGACTTACCTACGAGCAGTACTTC
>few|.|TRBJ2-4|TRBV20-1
CSARKGLGEQYF
TGCAGTGCTAGAAAGGGTCTCGGGGAGCAGTACTTC
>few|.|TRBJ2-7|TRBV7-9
CASSSRNYEQYF
TGTGCCAGCAGCTCCCGGAACTACGAGCAGTACTTC
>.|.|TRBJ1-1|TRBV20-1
CSACFGWMDTEAFF
TGCAGTGCTTGTTTTGGGTGGATGGACACTGAAGCTTTCTTT
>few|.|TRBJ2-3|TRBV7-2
CASSYTSGELITDTQYF
TGTGCCAGCAGCTATACGTCGGGGGAATTGATCACAGATACGCAGTATTTT
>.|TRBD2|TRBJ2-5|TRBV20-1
CSARAGGGSETQYF
TGCAGTGCGCGAGCGGGCGGGGGTTCAGAGACCCAGTACTTC
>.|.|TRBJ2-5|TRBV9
CASSVDPGAFGEQYF
TGTGCCAGCAGCGTAGATCCAGGGGCGTTCGGGGAGCAGTACTTC
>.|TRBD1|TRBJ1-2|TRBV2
CASSLIRLGTVGYTF
TGTGCCAGCAGTCTCATAAGACTAGGGACAGTTGGCTACACCTTC
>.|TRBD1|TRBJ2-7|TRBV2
CASLKDRGSYEQYF
TGTGCCAGCCTTAAGGACAGGGGCTCCTACGAGCAGTACTTC
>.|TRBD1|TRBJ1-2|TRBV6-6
CASSQQGPREGYTF
TGTGCCAGCAGCCAACAGGGGCCTCGGGAGGGCTACACCTTC
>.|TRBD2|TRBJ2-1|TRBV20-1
CSARPGLAPSYNEQFF
TGCAGTGCTAGGCCGGGACTAGCCCCTTCCTACAATGAGCAGTTCTTC
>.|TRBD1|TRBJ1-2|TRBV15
CATSGGQNYGYTF
TGTGCCACCAGCGGGGGACAGAACTATGGCTACACCTTC
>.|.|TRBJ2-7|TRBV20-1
CSAVRSSYEQYF
TGCAGTGCGGTTCGGAGCTCCTACGAGCAGTACTTC
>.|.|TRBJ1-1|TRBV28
CASSVFSPLFGHEAFF
TGTGCCAGCAGCGTTTTTAGTCCCCTTTTTGGTCATGAAGCTTTCTTT
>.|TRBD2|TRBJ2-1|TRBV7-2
CASSLSPSGRGEQFF
TGTGCCAGCAGCTTAAGCCCTAGCGGGAGGGGCGAGCAGTTCTTC
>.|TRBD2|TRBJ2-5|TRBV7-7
CASSSRSGATEYF
TGTGCCAGCAGCTCCCGAAGCGGGGCCACCGAGTACTTC
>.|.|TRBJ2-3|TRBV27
CASRGGLYGTDTQYF
TGTGCCAGCCGCGGCGGACTATACGGCACAGATACGCAGTATTTT
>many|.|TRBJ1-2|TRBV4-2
CASSRSGSDGYTF
TGTGCCAGCAGCCGCTCCGGGTCCGATGGCTACACCTTC
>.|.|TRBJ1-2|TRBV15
CATSRDRAQTGYTF
TGTGCCACCAGCAGAGATCGGGCCCAAACCGGCTACACCTTC
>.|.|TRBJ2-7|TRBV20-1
CSLGLSSYEQYF
TGCAGCCTGGGTTTGTCCTCCTACGAGCAGTACTTC
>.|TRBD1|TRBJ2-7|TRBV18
CASSAGTGLSYEQYF
TGTGCCAGCTCCGCCGGGACAGGACTCTCCTACGAGCAGTACTTC
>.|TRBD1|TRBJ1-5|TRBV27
CATRQGQRQHF
TGTGCCACCAGACAGGGTCAGCGCCAGCATTTT
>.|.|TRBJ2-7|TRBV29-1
CSGRDSTYEQYF
TGCAGCGGCCGGGACTCTACCTACGAGCAGTACTTC
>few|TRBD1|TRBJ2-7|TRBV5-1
CASSLGTGSLEQYF
TGCGCCAGCAGCTTGGGGACAGGTTCCTTGGAGCAGTACTTC
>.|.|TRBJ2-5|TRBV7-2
CASSLTRLQETQYF
TGTGCCAGCAGCTTAACTCGCCTCCAAGAGACCCAGTACTTC
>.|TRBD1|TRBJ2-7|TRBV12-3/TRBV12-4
CASSLDRELSEQYF
TGTGCCAGCAGTCTTGACAGGGAATTAAGCGAGCAGTACTTC
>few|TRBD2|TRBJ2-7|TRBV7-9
CASSLRTSLDEQYF
TGTGCCAGCAGTTTGAGGACTAGCCTCGACGAGCAGTACTTC
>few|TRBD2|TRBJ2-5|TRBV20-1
CSAREAGVVEETQYF
TGCAGTGCTAGAGAAGCGGGAGTTGTTGAAGAGACCCAGTACTTC
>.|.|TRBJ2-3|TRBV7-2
CASSLQDTGTQYF
TGTGCCAGCAGCTTACAGGACACAGGTACGCAGTATTTT
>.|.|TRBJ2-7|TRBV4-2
CASSQELDYEQYF
TGTGCCAGCAGCCAAGAATTAGACTACGAGCAGTACTTC
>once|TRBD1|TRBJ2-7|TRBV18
CASTRQGGEQYF
TGTGCCAGCACCCGACAGGGCGGCGAGCAGTACTTC
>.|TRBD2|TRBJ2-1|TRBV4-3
CASSQDRAGVREQFF
TGCGCCAGCAGCCAAGATCGAGCGGGAGTACGGGAGCAGTTCTTC
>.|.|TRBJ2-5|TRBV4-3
CASSQEWEDRLRETQYF
TGCGCCAGCAGCCAAGAATGGGAGGACAGGTTGCGGGAGACCCAGTACTTC
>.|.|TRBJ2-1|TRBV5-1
CASSLASDLTLGQFF
TGCGCCAGCAGCTTGGCTTCGGACTTGACTCTGGGGCAGTTCTTC
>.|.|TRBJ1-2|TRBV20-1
CSARGWEENYGYTF
TGCAGTGCTAGAGGTTGGGAAGAGAACTATGGCTACACCTTC